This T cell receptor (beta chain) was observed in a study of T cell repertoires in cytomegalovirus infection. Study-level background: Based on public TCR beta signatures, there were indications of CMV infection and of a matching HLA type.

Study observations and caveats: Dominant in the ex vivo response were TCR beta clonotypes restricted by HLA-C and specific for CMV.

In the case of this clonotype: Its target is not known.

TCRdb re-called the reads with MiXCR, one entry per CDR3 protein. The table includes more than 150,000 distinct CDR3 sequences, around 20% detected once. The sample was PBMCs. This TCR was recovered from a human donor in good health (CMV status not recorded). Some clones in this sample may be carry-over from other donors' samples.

CDR3 region: CASSPRGTTYTGELFF. The CDR3 nucleotides read TGTGCCAGCAGCCCAAGGGGGACAACTTACACCGGGGAGCTGTTTTTT. The chain employs TRBV14 and TRBJ2-2; D may be TRBD1 (6 bases). Trimming stripped 4 bases from V and 3 bases from J, with 15 bases between. CDR3 size: 16 residues. Germline lookup yields CDR1 SGHDN and CDR2 FVKESK.